Following are 30 T cell receptor beta chains from one sample sequenced in a study of T cells after yellow fever vaccination. TCRdb processed the 5' RACE reads anew with MiXCR; each CDR3 protein has one entry. The repertoire has some 560,000 distinct CDR3 sequences, 15% to 20% of them found once; the top ten carry roughly an eighth. The material was PBMCs, obtained 15 days after the yellow fever booster vaccination. The source is a man aged 25 to 45 who received the YFV17D yellow fever vaccine.

This clonotype showed up just a few times. The rearrangement joins TRBV7-9 to TRBJ2-1; 9 bases align to TRBD2. There are 17 residues in the CDR3. The V gene's germline CDR1 is SEHNR and CDR2 FQNEAQ (reference sequence). V shed 1 base and J 7 bases; nucleotides not matched to a gene: 11. DNA for the CDR3: TGTGCCAGCAGCTTAGAGCCTGGACTAGCGAGAGGGAATGAGCAGTTCTTC. Encoded protein: CASSLEPGLARGNEQFF.

This clonotype was counted a few times. The rearrangement joins TRBV20-1 to TRBJ2-4; D remains unclear. Deletions cut 1 base from V and 1 base from J, with 11 bases between. The CDR3 has 15 amino acids. The germline CDR1 and CDR2 sequences are DFQATT and SNEGSKA (reference sequence). CDR3 residues: CSARVGGQAKNIQYF. CDR3 DNA sequence: TGCAGTGCTAGAGTTGGTGGTCAGGCCAAAAACATTCAGTACTTC.

V is TRBV24-1 and J is TRBJ2-3; D may be TRBD1 (5 bases). The CDR3 totals 13 residues. Germline V gene sequence: CDR1 KGHDR, CDR2 SFDVKD. The germline V and J ends were trimmed by 4 bases and 5 bases, with 9 bases remaining between them. The CDR3 loop is CATSEGAGDTQYF. Here the CDR3 DNA reads TGTGCCACCAGTGAAGGGGCAGGAGATACGCAGTATTTT.

V gene TRBV20-1 combines with J gene TRBJ2-3; possible D gene TRBD2, 6 bases. Between the trimmed V and J ends, which lost 0 bases and 3 bases, there was a span of 16 bases. This CDR3 is 16 amino acids long. Germline CDR1 and CDR2: DFQATT and SNEGSKA (reference sequence). The DNA of the CDR3 is TGCAGTGCTAGAGATTTCGGGGAAGGAGGGACAGATACGCAGTATTTT. This sequence encodes CSARDFGEGGTDTQYF.

The chain employs TRBV28 and TRBJ2-7; D is uncertain. The ends were cut back, 6 bases at V and 3 bases at J, with 15 bases in the middle. This CDR3 comprises 14 residues. The V gene's germline CDR1 is MDHEN and CDR2 SYDVKM. The CDR3 region has the DNA TGTGCCAGCAGCTCGACGCCCGGTGACTACGAGCAGTACTTC. Encoded protein: CASSSTPGDYEQYF.

This clonotype was recorded a few times. The rearrangement links TRBV27 to TRBJ1-1, with D possibly TRBD1 on 6 matching bases. The germline gives CDR1 MNHEY, CDR2 SMNVEV (reference sequence). Trimming shortened V by 5 bases and J by 6 bases, and 19 bases separated the two germline ends. The CDR3 loop spans 15 amino acids. The CDR3 spells CASSLTGSGWAEAFF. The DNA for the CDR3 is TGTGCCAGCAGTCTGACAGGTTCGGGTTGGGCTGAAGCTTTCTTT.

The chain employs TRBV24-1 and TRBJ2-1; TRBD2 agrees at 12 bases. The junction had 6 bases not matched to a gene; V was cut back by 2 bases and J by 8 bases. The germline gives CDR1 KGHDR, CDR2 SFDVKD. The CDR3 has 16 residues. CDR3 sequence reads: CATSDSGTSGYHEQFF. The CDR3 DNA sequence: TGTGCCACCAGTGATTCCGGGACTAGCGGGTACCATGAGCAGTTCTTC.

The chain carries TRBV20-1 and TRBJ2-7; TRBD2 aligns across 8 bases. V shed 1 base and J 9 bases; nucleotides not matched to a gene: 8. CDR1 and CDR2 from the germline V gene are DFQATT and SNEGSKA (reference sequence). The CDR3 consists of 13 residues. CDR3 in amino acids: CSARVAGLDVQYF. The CDR3 DNA follows: TGCAGTGCTAGAGTAGCGGGATTAGACGTGCAGTACTTC.

V is TRBV7-9 and J is TRBJ2-7, with D perhaps given as TRBD1 or TRBD2 (6 bases each). The CDR3 runs to 14 residues. V lost 5 bases to trimming and J lost 4 bases, with 15 bases between them. CDR1 is SEHNR, CDR2 FQNEAQ, per germline (reference sequence). This CDR3 is CASSRGAEGYEQYF. The CDR3 DNA follows: TGTGCCAGCAGCAGGGGGGCAGAGGGATACGAGCAGTACTTC. The variable domain in full, completed from reference TRBV7-9 and TRBJ2-7, reads DTGVSQNPRHKITKRGQNVTFRCDPISEHNRLYWYRQTLGQGPEFLTYFQNEAQLEKSRLLSDRFSAERPKGSFSTLEIQRTEQGDSAMYLCASSRGAEGYEQYFGPGTRLTVT.

There are many counts of this clonotype. This sequence joins TRBV5-6 and TRBJ2-5, with D unresolved. V was shortened by 6 bases and J by 0 bases, with 9 bases between the two germline ends. The CDR3 covers 13 residues. The germline CDR1 and CDR2 sequences are SGHDT and YYEEEE. The DNA of the CDR3 is TGTGCCAGCACCTGGGGATACCAAGAGACCCAGTACTTC. It yields the protein CASTWGYQETQYF. The full variable domain, completed using reference TRBV5-6 and TRBJ2-5, is DAGVTQSPTHLIKTRGQQVTLRCSPKSGHDTVSWYQQALGQGPQFIFQYYEEEERQRGNFPDRFSGHQFPNYSSELNVNALLLGDSALYLCASTWGYQETQYFGPGTRLLVL.

V usage is TRBV5-4 and J usage is TRBJ2-7; D gene ambiguous. The V end was cut by 0 bases, the J end by 0 bases, with 13 bases between. Germline CDR1 is SGHNT and CDR2 is YYREEE (reference sequence). This CDR3 has 16 amino acids. The CDR3 DNA sequence: TGTGCCAGCAGCTTGGCCGGGCTGGTGAGCTCCTACGAGCAGTACTTC. Its protein is CASSLAGLVSSYEQYF.

This rearrangement joins TRBV20-1 to TRBJ2-3; 9 nucleotides agree with TRBD2. Germline CDR1 reads DFQATT; CDR2 reads SNEGSKA (reference sequence). CDR3 length: 16 residues. The junction had 13 bases not matched to a gene; V was cut back by 2 bases and J by 7 bases. CDR3 in DNA: TGCAGTGCTAGACCCCCGGGCGGGAGGGGCGGGAATACGCAGTATTTT. It specifies CSARPPGGRGGNTQYF.

This clonotype was counted a few times. The gene calls are TRBV12-3 or TRBV12-4 and TRBJ2-3; D gene unclear. V lost 8 bases and J 4 bases, leaving 10 bases between the germline ends. This CDR3 spans 12 amino acids. The CDR3 is CASSIKADTQYF. In DNA, the CDR3 is TGTGCCAGCTCCATCAAGGCAGATACGCAGTATTTT.

The rearrangement joins TRBV5-1 to TRBJ2-7; the match to TRBD1 covers 7 bases. This CDR3 region has 15 residues. Germline CDR1 reads SGHRS; CDR2 reads YFSETQ. J lost 3 bases, V lost 3 bases, and 9 bases had no gene match. This CDR3 is CASSSMTGNLYEQYF. CDR3 DNA sequence: TGCGCCAGCAGCTCGATGACAGGGAACCTCTACGAGCAGTACTTC.

V and J are TRBV6-2 or TRBV6-3 and TRBJ2-1; D is unclear. The CDR3 runs to 15 residues. Germline V gives CDR1 MNHEY, CDR2 SVGEGT. The V gene lost 2 bases and the J gene lost 0 bases, with 8 bases spanning the gap. For the CDR3, the DNA is TGTGCCAGCAGTTACGGTGGGAACTCCTACAATGAGCAGTTCTTC. This sequence encodes CASSYGGNSYNEQFF.

This clonotype was seen more than once but under ten times. This chain connects TRBV20-1 to TRBJ2-1; 10 bases are a match to TRBD2. The trim removed 0 bases at V and 3 bases at J, leaving 8 bases unmatched. The CDR3 runs to 17 residues. From germline, CDR1 is DFQATT and CDR2 SNEGSKA (reference sequence). The CDR3 sequence: CSARDVSSGSGYNEQFF. CDR3 DNA: TGCAGTGCTAGAGATGTTTCTAGCGGGAGCGGCTACAATGAGCAGTTCTTC.

There are a few counts of this clonotype. V usage is TRBV15 and J usage is TRBJ1-3; D not resolved. CDR1 is LNHNV, CDR2 YYDKDF, per germline (reference sequence). This CDR3 spans 9 amino acids. The CDR3 loop is CLSGNTIYF. CDR3 in DNA: TGTCTTTCTGGAAACACCATATATTTT.

This clonotype was found many times. The V call is TRBV7-2, the J call TRBJ2-5, with a weak D call TRBD2 (7 bases). The germline V gene encodes CDR1 SGHTA and CDR2 FQGNSA. The CDR3 contains 13 residues. Trimming removed 6 bases from V and 5 bases from J, with 13 bases in between. This CDR3 is CASSSSGGETQYF. CDR3 coding DNA: TGTGCCAGCAGTTCGTCGGGGGGCGAGACCCAGTACTTC.

The V gene is TRBV7-8, the J gene TRBJ2-5; 10 bases agree with TRBD1. After removal of 3 bases from V and 4 bases from J, the junction contained 5 bases not matched to a gene. Germline CDR1 SGHVS, CDR2 FQNEAQ. The CDR3 loop spans 15 amino acids. The CDR3: CASSFGQGGGETQYF. In DNA form, the CDR3 reads TGTGCCAGCAGCTTTGGACAGGGGGGAGGAGAGACCCAGTACTTC.

The gene calls are TRBV5-1 and TRBJ1-6; TRBD1 matches 8 bases. This CDR3 contains 13 residues. The germline V gene encodes CDR1 SGHRS and CDR2 YFSETQ. The trim removed 5 bases at V and 8 bases at J, leaving 3 bases unmatched. The CDR3 DNA reads TGCGCCAGCAGTGGACAGGGAGATTCACCCCTCCACTTT. Its translation is CASSGQGDSPLHF.

In its sample, this clonotype was seen many times. The rearrangement uses TRBV29-1 and TRBJ2-1; TRBD1 matches at 11 bases. V shed 6 bases, J shed 8 bases, and the junction held 6 bases outside the gene matches. CDR3 size: 13 residues. Per the germline V gene, CDR1 is SQVTM and CDR2 is ANQGSEA. The CDR3 region has the DNA TGCAGCGTCGCCGGGACAGGGGGGTATGAGCAGTTCTTC. This codes for CSVAGTGGYEQFF.

The chain carries TRBV30 and TRBJ2-7, with D perhaps TRBD1 or TRBD2 (5 bases each). CDR3 length: 14 amino acids. V lost 3 bases, J lost 2 bases, and 14 bases lay in between. The germline CDR1 and CDR2 sequences are GTSNPN and SVGIG (reference sequence). The CDR3 sequence is CAWRFGDLTYEQYF. The CDR3 DNA follows: TGTGCCTGGAGGTTCGGGGACCTAACCTACGAGCAGTACTTC. Variable domain in full (rest from reference TRBV30 and TRBJ2-7): SQTIHQWPATLVQPVGSPLSLECTVEGTSNPNLYWYRQAAGRGLQLLFYSVGIGQISSEVPQNLSASRPQDRQFILSSKKLLLSDSGFYLCAWRFGDLTYEQYFGPGTRLTVT.

The CDR3 DNA reads TGCAGCGTGGGGGCCGGGACGGGCTCCTACGAGCAGTACTTC. Translated: CSVGAGTGSYEQYF. The chain recombines TRBV29-1 with TRBJ2-7; TRBD1 might be the D (6 bases). The V gene lost 6 bases and the J gene lost 0 bases, with 15 bases spanning the gap. The germline gives CDR1 SQVTM, CDR2 ANQGSEA. The CDR3 totals 14 residues.

In its sample, this clonotype was seen once. The chain recombines TRBV5-1 with TRBJ1-2; D may be TRBD1 (5 bases). Germline-derived CDR1 and CDR2 are SGHRS and YFSETQ. CDR3 length equals 15 residues. V was clipped by 1 base and J by 5 bases, with 15 bases between them. DNA of the CDR3: TGCGCCAGCAGCTTGATCCCGAAGGGGACTTATGGCTACACCTTC. It codes for CASSLIPKGTYGYTF.

The rearrangement joins TRBV6-1 to TRBJ2-7; TRBD2 is a possible D gene (5 bases). Per germline, CDR1 MNHNS and CDR2 SASEGT. CDR3 length: 14 residues. The V gene lost 8 bases and the J gene lost 3 bases, with 17 bases spanning the gap. In DNA, the CDR3 is TGTGCCAGCCAAGGGCTAGCCTTCTTCTACGAGCAGTACTTC. Encoded protein: CASQGLAFFYEQYF.

The J gene is TRBJ2-3, the V gene TRBV11-3, with 9 bases identical to TRBD1. With 6 bases clipped from V and 4 bases from J, the junction kept 8 bases outside the gene matches. CDR1 SGHNT and CDR2 YENEEA come from the germline V gene. CDR3 length equals 15 residues. The CDR3 sequence is CASSFGQGTSDTQYF. CDR3 nucleotides: TGTGCCAGCAGTTTTGGACAGGGGACGTCAGATACGCAGTATTTT. Together with reference TRBV11-3 and TRBJ2-3, the CDR3 gives the full variable domain: EAGVVQSPRYKIIEKKQPVAFWCNPISGHNTLYWYLQNLGQGPELLIRYENEEAVDDSQLPKDRFSAERLKGVDSTLKIQPAELGDSAVYLCASSFGQGTSDTQYFGPGTRLTVL.

This clonotype appeared a few times. The gene calls are TRBV2 and TRBJ2-2, with 12 positions matching TRBD1. The ends lost 11 bases at V and 3 bases at J; junction bases unmatched: 10. Germline CDR1 is SNHLY and CDR2 is FYNNEI. The CDR3 contains 16 residues. CDR3 protein: CARTGTGGADTGELFF. The CDR3 bases are TGTGCCCGCACCGGGACAGGGGGCGCGGACACCGGGGAGCTGTTTTTT.

The V and J genes are TRBV5-1 and TRBJ2-7; TRBD1 agrees at 9 bases. The CDR3 loop spans 17 amino acids. CDR1 is SGHRS and CDR2 is YFSETQ in the germline V gene. Trimming took 4 bases from V and 0 from J; bases not matched to a gene: 11. CDR3 region: CASSPNPGQGLSYEQYF. CDR3 DNA: TGCGCCAGCAGCCCCAACCCCGGACAGGGGCTCTCCTACGAGCAGTACTTC.

The chain employs TRBV7-2 and TRBJ2-5, with 12 bases aligning to TRBD2. The CDR3 contains 17 residues. Looked up from germline, CDR1 is SGHTA and CDR2 is FQGNSA. The V segment lost 6 bases and the J segment 4 bases; nucleotides outside the gene matches: 12. In DNA form, the CDR3 reads TGTGCCAGCAGATCCGGACTAGCGGGACCTGGGGCAGAGACCCAGTACTTC. This gives the protein CASRSGLAGPGAETQYF.

The V call is TRBV5-1, the J call TRBJ2-2; a weak D match, TRBD1 (5 bases). This CDR3 has 15 amino acids. The V gene lost 6 bases and the J gene lost 6 bases, with 18 bases spanning the gap. Germline CDR1 and CDR2: SGHRS and YFSETQ. CDR3 loop: CASTPQGRAAGELFF. CDR3 in DNA: TGCGCCAGCACCCCGCAGGGCAGGGCGGCCGGGGAGCTGTTTTTT. Looking up the rest from reference TRBV5-1 and TRBJ2-2 gives the full variable domain: KAGVTQTPRYLIKTRGQQVTLSCSPISGHRSVSWYQQTPGQGLQFLFEYFSETQRNKGNFPGRFSGRQFSNSRSEMNVSTLELGDSALYLCASTPQGRAAGELFFGEGSRLTVL.